These T cell receptor beta chains were read from a single sample in a study of vaccination effects on CD4 cells after COVID-19. Antigen specificity for these receptors is unknown. Sequenced by immunoSEQ multiplex PCR; TCRdb stores in-frame clones only, minus some. Of more than 40,000 clones listed, 70% are singletons. This material consisted of CD4+ T cells from PBMCs cultured with HCoV-OC43 spike peptides, taken before COVID-19 vaccination. Receptor source: a human donor who received a COVID-19 vaccine. CDR3s include the opening cysteine and the closing phenylalanine or tryptophan. Each record gives: D gene, J gene, clone size, CDR3 length, V gene, CDR3 protein, CDR3 DNA. A D gene is named only where the DNA matches it firmly. Clone sizes are given selectively: once, few, many, or a class where the clone is expanded.

>TRBD1|TRBJ2-5|few|15|TRBV10-1
CASSDRDRSGKTQYF
TGCGCCAGCAGCGACAGGGACCGTTCCGGTAAAACCCAGTACTTC
>TRBD1|TRBJ1-6|few|16|TRBV5-1
CASSLGQGARYSPLHF
TGCGCCAGCAGCTTGGGACAGGGGGCACGGTACTCACCCCTCCACTTT
>.|TRBJ2-5|.|13|TRBV7-8
CASSLDREETQYF
TGTGCCAGCAGCTTAGACAGGGAGGAGACCCAGTACTTC
>.|TRBJ2-3|.|13|TRBV5-4
CASSSYGTDTQYF
TGTGCCAGCAGCTCTTACGGGACAGATACGCAGTATTTT
>.|TRBJ1-5|.|14|TRBV19
CASSISTQTQPQHF
TGTGCCAGTAGTATAAGTACGCAGACTCAGCCCCAGCATTTT
>.|TRBJ2-2|.|15|TRBV10-3
CAISDVGSGTGELFF
TGTGCCATCAGTGACGTAGGATCAGGGACCGGGGAGCTGTTTTTT
>TRBD2|TRBJ2-3|.|16|TRBV5-1
CASSSGTSGSTDTQYF
TGCGCCAGCAGCTCCGGGACTAGCGGGTCCACAGATACGCAGTATTTT
>.|TRBJ2-7|.|12|TRBV19
CASSRSSYEQYF
TGTGCCAGTAGTAGGAGCTCCTACGAGCAGTACTTC
>.|TRBJ2-7|.|16|TRBV21-1
CASSKGSGRAGYEQYF
TGTGCCAGCAGCAAAGGTAGCGGGAGGGCCGGATACGAGCAGTACTTC
>.|TRBJ1-2|few|14|TRBV11-2
CASSLEAGNYGYTF
TGTGCCAGCAGCTTAGAGGCAGGGAACTATGGCTACACCTTC
>TRBD1|TRBJ2-7|.|14|TRBV6-5
CASSWGQPTSEQYF
TGTGCCAGCAGCTGGGGACAGCCGACATCCGAGCAGTACTTC
>.|TRBJ2-1|.|12|TRBV5-4
CASSLRYNEQFF
TGTGCCAGCAGCTTGCGGTACAATGAGCAGTTCTTC
>.|TRBJ2-7|.|13|TRBV14
CASSQGRLYEQYF
TGTGCCAGCAGCCAGGGAAGACTCTACGAGCAGTACTTC
>TRBD1|TRBJ1-2|.|14|TRBV19
CASSTGQASYGYTF
TGTGCCAGTAGTACCGGACAGGCCTCCTATGGCTACACCTTC
>.|TRBJ1-6|.|14|TRBV6-6
CASSSPGSNSPLHF
TGTGCCAGCAGTTCCCCCGGGAGCAATTCACCCCTCCACTTT
>.|TRBJ1-5|.|14|TRBV10-3
CAISESSGPEPQHF
TGTGCCATCAGTGAATCGTCAGGGCCGGAGCCCCAGCATTTT
>TRBD2|TRBJ2-3|.|14|TRBV20-1
CSASISGGADTQYF
TGCAGTGCTAGTATTAGCGGGGGGGCAGATACGCAGTATTTT
>TRBD1|TRBJ2-3|few|16|TRBV7-2
CASSSLWTGSTDTQYF
TGTGCCAGCAGCTCCCTGTGGACAGGGAGCACAGATACGCAGTATTTT
>.|TRBJ2-1|.|11|TRBV7-2
CASSPGPRQFF
TGTGCCAGCAGTCCAGGACCAAGGCAGTTCTTC
>.|TRBJ1-1|.|14|TRBV28
CASSPQTGNTEAFF
TGTGCCAGCAGTCCCCAGACAGGGAACACTGAAGCTTTCTTT
>.|TRBJ1-6|few|14|TRBV7-2
CASKQTSYNSPLHF
TGTGCCAGCAAACAGACCTCCTATAATTCACCCCTCCACTTT
>TRBD1|TRBJ2-7|.|16|TRBV4-1
CASSQESQGASYEQYF
TGCGCCAGCAGCCAAGAGAGTCAGGGGGCTTCCTACGAGCAGTACTTC
>TRBD2|TRBJ2-2|few|16|TRBV5-4
CASSLAGGRNVGELFF
TGTGCCAGCAGCTTGGCTGGCGGGAGGAATGTCGGGGAGCTGTTTTTT
>.|TRBJ2-1|.|13|TRBV4-3
CASSQAGDNEQFF
TGCGCCAGCAGCCAAGCCGGAGATAATGAGCAGTTCTTC
>.|TRBJ2-6|.|14|TRBV9
CASGTTGGANVLTF
TGTGCCAGCGGAACTACAGGGGGGGCCAACGTCCTGACTTTC
>.|TRBJ2-5|.|11|TRBV12-3/TRBV12-4
CASSLIETQYF
TGTGCCAGCAGTTTAATTGAGACCCAGTACTTC
>.|TRBJ2-7|.|15|TRBV21-1
CASMRAFKGSYEQYF
TGTGCCAGCATGCGGGCCTTCAAAGGCTCCTACGAGCAGTACTTC
>TRBD1|TRBJ1-2|few|14|TRBV10-3
CAISERQGWDGYTF
TGTGCCATCAGTGAAAGACAGGGCTGGGATGGCTACACCTTC
>TRBD1|TRBJ1-4|.|15|TRBV14
CASSLRTGVTEKLFF
TGTGCCAGCAGCCTACGGACAGGGGTAACTGAAAAACTGTTTTTT
>TRBD2|TRBJ2-7|once|15|TRBV27
CASSLLAGAPYEQYF
TGTGCCAGCAGTTTACTAGCGGGAGCCCCCTACGAGCAGTACTTC
>TRBD2|TRBJ2-7|.|15|TRBV19
CASSIEGSGRDEQYF
TGTGCCAGTAGTATAGAGGGATCGGGGAGGGACGAGCAGTACTTC
>TRBD1|TRBJ1-2|.|14|TRBV7-3
CASSPTGGAYGYTF
TGTGCCAGCAGCCCCACAGGGGGCGCCTATGGCTACACCTTC
>TRBD1|TRBJ1-3|.|14|TRBV4-3
CASSQQGAGNTIYF
TGCGCCAGCAGCCAACAGGGGGCTGGAAACACCATATATTTT
>.|TRBJ1-2|.|11|TRBV20-1
CSAVRGSGYTF
TGCAGTGCCGTTAGGGGGTCTGGCTACACCTTC
>.|TRBJ2-5|.|13|TRBV27
CASSLSFFQGLYF
TGTGCCAGCAGTTTAAGTTTCTTCCAGGGTCTCTACTTC
>.|TRBJ1-1|.|16|TRBV6-1
CASSEAYRGGNTEAFF
TGTGCCAGCAGTGAAGCTTACCGGGGCGGGAACACTGAAGCTTTCTTT
>TRBD1|TRBJ1-3|.|15|TRBV5-5
CASSLSQGAGNTIYF
TGTGCCAGCAGCTTATCACAGGGGGCTGGAAACACCATATATTTT